Described below is a single T cell receptor (beta chain) sequence and its context. Method: immunoSEQ multiplex PCR; TCRdb's copy keeps in-frame clones and lacks some. In the table there are about 120,000 clones, roughly 79% of which are singletons. The source of the sample is a study of blood T cell repertoires in COVID-19. Study-level background: Nucleic acid was either cDNA or gDNA, and it came from T cells, B-cell-depleted T cells, or PBMCs.

V was trimmed by 0 bases and J by 13 bases, leaving 10 bases between them. The germline gives CDR1 LGHDT, CDR2 YNNKEL (reference sequence). The CDR3 extends over 13 amino acids. This TCR was sampled from a woman of 80 years or more with active or convalescent COVID-19. The sample comprised peripheral blood. The chain uses TRBV3-1 (or the pseudogene TRBV3-2) and TRBJ1-6; D not resolved. The CDR3 DNA sequence: TGTGCCAGCAGCCAAGAGCTCCGGAGGCCCCTCCACTTT. Translating it yields CASSQELRRPLHF.